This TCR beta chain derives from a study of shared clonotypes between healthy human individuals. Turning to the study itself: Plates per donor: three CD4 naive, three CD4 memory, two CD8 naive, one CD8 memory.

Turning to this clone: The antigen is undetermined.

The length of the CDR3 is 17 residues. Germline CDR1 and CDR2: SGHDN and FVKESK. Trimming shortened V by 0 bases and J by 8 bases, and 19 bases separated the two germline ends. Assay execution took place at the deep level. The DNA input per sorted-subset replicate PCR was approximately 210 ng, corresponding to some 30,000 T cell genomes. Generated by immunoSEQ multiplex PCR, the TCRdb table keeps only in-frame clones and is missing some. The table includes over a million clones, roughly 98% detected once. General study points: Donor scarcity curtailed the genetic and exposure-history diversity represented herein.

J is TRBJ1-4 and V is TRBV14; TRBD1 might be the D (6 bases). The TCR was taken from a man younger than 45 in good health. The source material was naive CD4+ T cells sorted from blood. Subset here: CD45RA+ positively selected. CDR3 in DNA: TGTGCCAGCAGCCAAGATTATCGGCAGGGGTTACGAGAAAAACTGTTTTTT. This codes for CASSQDYRQGLREKLFF.